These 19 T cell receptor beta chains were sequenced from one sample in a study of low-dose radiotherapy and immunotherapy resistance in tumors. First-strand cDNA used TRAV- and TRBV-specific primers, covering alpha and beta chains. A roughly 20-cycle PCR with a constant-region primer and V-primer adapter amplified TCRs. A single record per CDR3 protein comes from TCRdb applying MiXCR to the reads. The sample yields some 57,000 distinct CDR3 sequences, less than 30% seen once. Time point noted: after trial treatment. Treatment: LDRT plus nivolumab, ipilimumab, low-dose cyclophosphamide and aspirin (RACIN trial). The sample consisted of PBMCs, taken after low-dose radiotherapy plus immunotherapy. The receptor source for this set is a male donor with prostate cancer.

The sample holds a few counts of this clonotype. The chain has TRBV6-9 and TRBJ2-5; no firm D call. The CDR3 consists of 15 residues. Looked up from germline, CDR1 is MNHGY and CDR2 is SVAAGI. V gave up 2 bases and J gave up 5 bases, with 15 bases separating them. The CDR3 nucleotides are TGTGCCAGCAGTTATCCTCCCCGGGTATGGGAGACCCAGTACTTC. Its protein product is CASSYPPRVWETQYF.

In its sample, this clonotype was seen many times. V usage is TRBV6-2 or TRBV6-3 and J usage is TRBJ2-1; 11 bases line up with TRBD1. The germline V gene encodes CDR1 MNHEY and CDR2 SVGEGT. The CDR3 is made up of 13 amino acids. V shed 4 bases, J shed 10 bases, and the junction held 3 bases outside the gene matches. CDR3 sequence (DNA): TGTGCCAGCAGTTCGGACAGGGGGCTCGAGCAGTTCTTC. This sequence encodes CASSSDRGLEQFF.

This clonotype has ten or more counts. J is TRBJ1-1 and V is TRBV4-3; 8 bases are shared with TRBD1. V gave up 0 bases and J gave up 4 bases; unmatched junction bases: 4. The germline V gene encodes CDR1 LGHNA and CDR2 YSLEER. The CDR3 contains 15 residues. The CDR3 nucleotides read TGCGCCAGCAGCCAAGATTACACAGGGGGCACTGAAGCTTTCTTT. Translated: CASSQDYTGGTEAFF.

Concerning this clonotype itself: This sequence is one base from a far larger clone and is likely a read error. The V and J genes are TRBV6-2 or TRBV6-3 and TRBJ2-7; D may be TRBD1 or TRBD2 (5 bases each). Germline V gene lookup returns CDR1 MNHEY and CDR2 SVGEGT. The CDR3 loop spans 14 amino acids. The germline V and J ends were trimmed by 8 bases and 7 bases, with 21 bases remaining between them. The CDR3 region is CASGTRSSYNEQYF. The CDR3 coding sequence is TGTGCCAGCGGGACGAGGAGCTCCTACAATGAGCAGTACTTC.

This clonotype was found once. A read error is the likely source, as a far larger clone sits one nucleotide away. CDR3 in DNA: TGCAGCGTTGCCCCTAAGGGCTACGATCAGTACTTC. It specifies CSVAPKGYDQYF. V usage is TRBV20-1 and J usage is TRBJ2-7; D not resolved. Germline V gene data show CDR1 as DFQATT and CDR2 as SNEGSKA (reference sequence). The CDR3 extends over 12 amino acids.

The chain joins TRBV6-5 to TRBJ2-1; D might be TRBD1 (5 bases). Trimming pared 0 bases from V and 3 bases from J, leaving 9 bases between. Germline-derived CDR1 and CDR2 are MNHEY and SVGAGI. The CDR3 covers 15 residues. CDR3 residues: CASSYSGTGYNEQFF. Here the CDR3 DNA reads TGTGCCAGCAGTTACTCGGGTACAGGCTACAATGAGCAGTTCTTC.

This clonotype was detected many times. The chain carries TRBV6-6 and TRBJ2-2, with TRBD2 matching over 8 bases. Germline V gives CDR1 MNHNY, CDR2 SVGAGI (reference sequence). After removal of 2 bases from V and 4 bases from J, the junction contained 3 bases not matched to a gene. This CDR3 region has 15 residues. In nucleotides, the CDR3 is TGTGCCAGCAGTTACGAGCGGGGGTTCACCGGGGAGCTGTTTTTT. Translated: CASSYERGFTGELFF.

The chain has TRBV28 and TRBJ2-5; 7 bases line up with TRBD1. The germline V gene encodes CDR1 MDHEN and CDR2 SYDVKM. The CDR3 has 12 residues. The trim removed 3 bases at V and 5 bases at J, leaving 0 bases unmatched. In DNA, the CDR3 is TGTGCCAGCAGTTTCAGGGGGGAGACCCAGTACTTC. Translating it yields CASSFRGETQYF.

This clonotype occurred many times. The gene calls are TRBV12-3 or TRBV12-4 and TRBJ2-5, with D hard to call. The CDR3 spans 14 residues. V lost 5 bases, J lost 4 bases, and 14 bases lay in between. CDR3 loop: CASSPPRNGETQYF. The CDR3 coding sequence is TGTGCCAGCAGTCCACCGAGGAACGGAGAGACCCAGTACTTC.

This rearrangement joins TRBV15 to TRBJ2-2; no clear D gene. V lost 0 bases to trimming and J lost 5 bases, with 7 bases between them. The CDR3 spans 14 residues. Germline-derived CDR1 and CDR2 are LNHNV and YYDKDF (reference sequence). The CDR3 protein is CATSRDSRTGELFF. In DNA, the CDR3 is TGTGCCACCAGCAGAGATAGCAGAACCGGGGAGCTGTTTTTT.

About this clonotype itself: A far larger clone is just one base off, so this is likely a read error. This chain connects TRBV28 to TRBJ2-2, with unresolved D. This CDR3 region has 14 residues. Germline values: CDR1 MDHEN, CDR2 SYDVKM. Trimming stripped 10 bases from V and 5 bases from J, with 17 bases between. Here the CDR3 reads CATGTTEKTGELFF. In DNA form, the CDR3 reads TGTGCCACCGGAACTACAGAGAAAACCGGGGAGCTGTTTTTT. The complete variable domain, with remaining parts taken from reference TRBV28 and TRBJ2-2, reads DVKVTQSSRYLVKRTGEKVFLECVQDMDHENMFWYRQDPGLGLRLIYFSYDVKMKEKGDIPEGYSVSREKKERFSLILESASTNQTSMYLCATGTTEKTGELFFGEGSRLTVL.

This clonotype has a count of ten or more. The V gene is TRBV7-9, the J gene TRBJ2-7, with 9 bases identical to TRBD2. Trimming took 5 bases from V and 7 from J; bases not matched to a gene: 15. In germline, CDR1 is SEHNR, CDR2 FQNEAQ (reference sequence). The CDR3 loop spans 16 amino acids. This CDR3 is CASSPRSAGGPREQYF. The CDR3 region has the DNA TGTGCCAGCAGCCCGAGATCTGCGGGAGGGCCAAGGGAGCAGTACTTC.

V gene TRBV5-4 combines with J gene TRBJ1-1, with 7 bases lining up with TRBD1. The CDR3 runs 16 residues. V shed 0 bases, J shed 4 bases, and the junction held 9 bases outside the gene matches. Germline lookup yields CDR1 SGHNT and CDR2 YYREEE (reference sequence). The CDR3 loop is CASSLGNRGVGTEAFF. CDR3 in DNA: TGTGCCAGCAGCTTGGGAAACAGGGGTGTGGGCACTGAAGCTTTCTTT.

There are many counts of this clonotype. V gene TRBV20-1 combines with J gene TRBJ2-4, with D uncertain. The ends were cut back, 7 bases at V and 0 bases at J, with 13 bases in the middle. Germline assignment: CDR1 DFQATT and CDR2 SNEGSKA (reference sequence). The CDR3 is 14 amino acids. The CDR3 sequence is CSVPQNRAKNIQYF. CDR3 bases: TGCAGTGTGCCCCAAAACAGAGCCAAAAACATTCAGTACTTC.

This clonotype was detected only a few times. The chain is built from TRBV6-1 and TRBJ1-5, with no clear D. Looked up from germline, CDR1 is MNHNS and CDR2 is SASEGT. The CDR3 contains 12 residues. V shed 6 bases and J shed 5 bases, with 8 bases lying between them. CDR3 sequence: CASRLTDQPQHF. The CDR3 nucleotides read TGTGCCAGCAGACTCACAGATCAGCCCCAGCATTTT.

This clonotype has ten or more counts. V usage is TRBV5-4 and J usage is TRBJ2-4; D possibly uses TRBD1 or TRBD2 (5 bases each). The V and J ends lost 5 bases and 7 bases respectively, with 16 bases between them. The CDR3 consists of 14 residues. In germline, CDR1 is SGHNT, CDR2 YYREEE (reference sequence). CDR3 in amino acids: CASRASEGTNIQYF. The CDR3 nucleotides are TGTGCCAGCAGGGCATCCGAAGGGACGAACATTCAGTACTTC.

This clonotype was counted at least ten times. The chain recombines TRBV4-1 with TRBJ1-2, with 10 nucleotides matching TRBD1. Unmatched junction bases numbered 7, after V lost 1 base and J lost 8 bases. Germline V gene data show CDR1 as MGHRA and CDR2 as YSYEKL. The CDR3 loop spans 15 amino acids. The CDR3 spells CASSQGGQGFKGYTF. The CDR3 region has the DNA TGCGCCAGCAGCCAAGGGGGACAGGGGTTTAAGGGCTACACCTTC.

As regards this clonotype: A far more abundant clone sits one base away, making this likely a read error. The CDR3: CASSLWTSGGAMETQYF. CDR3 sequence (DNA): TGTGCCAGCAGCTTATGGACTAGCGGGGGGGCCATGGAGACCCAGTACTTC. The chain carries TRBV7-2 and TRBJ2-5; 15 nucleotides line up with TRBD2. The ends lost 2 bases at V and 5 bases at J; junction bases unmatched: 6. CDR1 and CDR2 from the germline V gene are SGHTA and FQGNSA. The CDR3 extends over 17 amino acids.

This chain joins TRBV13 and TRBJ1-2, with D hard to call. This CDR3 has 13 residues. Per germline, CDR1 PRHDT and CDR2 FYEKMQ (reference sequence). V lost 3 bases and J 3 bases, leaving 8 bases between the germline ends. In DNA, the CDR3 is TGTGCCAGCAGCTTTAACTCCGACTATGGCTACACCTTC. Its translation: CASSFNSDYGYTF. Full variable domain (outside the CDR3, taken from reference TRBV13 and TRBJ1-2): AAGVIQSPRHLIKEKRETATLKCYPIPRHDTVYWYQQGPGQDPQFLISFYEKMQSDKGSIPDRFSAQQFSDYHSELNMSSLELGDSALYFCASSFNSDYGYTFGSGTRLTVV.